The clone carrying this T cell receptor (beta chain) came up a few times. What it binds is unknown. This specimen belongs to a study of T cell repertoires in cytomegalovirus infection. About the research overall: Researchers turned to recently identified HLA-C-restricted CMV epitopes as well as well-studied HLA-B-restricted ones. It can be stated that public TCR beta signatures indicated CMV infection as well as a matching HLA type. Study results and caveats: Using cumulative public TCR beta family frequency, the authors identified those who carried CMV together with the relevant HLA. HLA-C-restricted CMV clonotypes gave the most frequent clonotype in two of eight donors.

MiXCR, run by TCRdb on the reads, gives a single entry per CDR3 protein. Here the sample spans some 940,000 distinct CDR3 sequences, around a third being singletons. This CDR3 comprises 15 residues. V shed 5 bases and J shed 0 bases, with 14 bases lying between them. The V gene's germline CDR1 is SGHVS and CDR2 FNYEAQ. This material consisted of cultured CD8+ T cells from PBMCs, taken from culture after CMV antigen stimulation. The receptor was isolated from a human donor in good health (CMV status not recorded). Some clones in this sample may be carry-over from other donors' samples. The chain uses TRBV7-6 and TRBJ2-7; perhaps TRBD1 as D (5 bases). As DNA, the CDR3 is TGTGCCAGCAGCCGACAAACAGACAGCTCCTACGAGCAGTACTTC. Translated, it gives CASSRQTDSSYEQYF.